Below are 5 T cell receptor beta chains sequenced from a single sample in a study of Graves' ophthalmopathy and Graves' hyperthyroidism. Amplification from RNA transcripts yielded the TCR beta CDR3 regions. Second-round multiplex PCR came after a first-round RT-PCR that employed HTBI primers. TCRdb recomputed calls from the multiplex PCR reads with MiXCR, one row per CDR3 protein. The profile shows about 740,000 distinct CDR3 sequences, roughly 40% of them singletons. Sequencing was performed on peripheral blood. The receptors derive from an adult man with Graves' ophthalmopathy.

A remark on this clonotype: This may be a read error, as it is one base from a much larger clone. The gene calls are TRBV10-3 and TRBJ1-4; 7 nucleotides match TRBD1. The CDR3 sequence is 15 residues long. J gave up 8 bases and V 7 bases, and 13 bases lay outside the gene matches. The germline CDR1 and CDR2 sequences are ENHRY and SYGVKD. The DNA for the CDR3 is TGTGCCATCAATGAAACCCGGGACAGTAGAGAAAAACTGTTTTTT. Residues: CAINETRDSREKLFF.

This clonotype was found once. V usage is TRBV7-9 and J usage is TRBJ2-7; D assignment may be TRBD1 or TRBD2 (6 bases each). The length of the CDR3 is 15 residues. Germline-derived CDR1 and CDR2 are SEHNR and FQNEAQ (reference sequence). Trimming took 2 bases from V and 6 from J, leaving 17 bases between them. This CDR3 is CASSLPGGGSGEQYF. DNA for the CDR3: TGTGCCAGCAGCTTACCCGGGGGCGGCTCTGGCGAGCAGTACTTC.

The rearrangement joins TRBV12-3 or TRBV12-4 to TRBJ2-7, with 8 bases identical to TRBD1. Losses at the gene ends were 6 bases for V and 6 bases for J; bases not matched to a gene: 7. The CDR3 has 13 amino acids. The CDR3: CASSWTGNFEQYF. The CDR3 DNA sequence: TGTGCCAGCAGCTGGACAGGGAATTTCGAGCAGTACTTC.

A word on this clonotype: Since a much larger clone is just one base distant, this may be a read error. The CDR3 is CASSLQGASNGKLFF. DNA for the CDR3: TGTGCCAGCAGCCTACAGGGGGCTTCGAATGGAAAACTGTTTTTT. This chain uses TRBV11-1 with TRBJ1-4; 9 bases match TRBD1. The CDR3 is 15 amino acids. The germline CDR1 and CDR2 sequences are SGHAT and FQDESV (reference sequence).

This clonotype was counted ten times or more. The chain recombines TRBV15 with TRBJ1-6, with D unclear. With 0 bases removed from V and 6 bases from J, the gap between germline ends came to 9 bases. Germline values: CDR1 LNHNV, CDR2 YYDKDF (reference sequence). CDR3 length: 15 amino acids. Here the CDR3 reads CATSRDDGVNSPLHF. The CDR3 DNA is TGTGCCACCAGCAGAGACGACGGAGTTAATTCACCCCTCCACTTT.